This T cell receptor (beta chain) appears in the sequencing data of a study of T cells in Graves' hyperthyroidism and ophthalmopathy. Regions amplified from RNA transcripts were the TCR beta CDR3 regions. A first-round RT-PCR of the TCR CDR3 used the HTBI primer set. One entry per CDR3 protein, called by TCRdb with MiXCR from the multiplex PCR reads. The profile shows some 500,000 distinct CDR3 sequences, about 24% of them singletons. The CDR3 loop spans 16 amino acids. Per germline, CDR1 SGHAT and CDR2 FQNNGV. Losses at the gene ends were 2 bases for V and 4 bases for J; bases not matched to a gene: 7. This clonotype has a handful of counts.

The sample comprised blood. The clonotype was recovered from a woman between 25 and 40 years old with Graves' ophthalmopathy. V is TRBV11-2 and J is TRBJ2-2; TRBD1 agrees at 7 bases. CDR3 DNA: TGTGCCAGCAGCTTAATCAGGGGGTCGGGCACCGGGGAGCTGTTTTTT. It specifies CASSLIRGSGTGELFF.